The present entry profiles one T cell receptor beta chain with its context. Antigen unknown. If patients had autoimmune disease history or systemic immunosuppression, they were excluded. Blood samples were obtained at baseline, cycle 4 day 1, and cycle 7 day 1. The data originate from a study of OX40 agonist ivuxolimab in advanced cancers. Study-wide results and limits: People who partly responded at 0.1-3.0 mg/kg had some of the least clonal expansion seen. At doses 0.1 to 3.0 mg/kg, CD4+ and CD8+ clones expanded.

The length of the CDR3 is 15 residues. The V segment lost 3 bases and the J segment 3 bases; nucleotides outside the gene matches: 4. Germline CDR1 and CDR2: SEHNR and FQNEAQ (reference sequence). The table came from immunoSEQ multiplex PCR; TCRdb's copy has only in-frame clones and leaves some out. The sample records roughly 28,000 clones, 75% to 90% being singletons. The rearrangement uses TRBV7-9 and TRBJ2-1; 8 bases align to TRBD1. The TCR sequence derives from an adult with an advanced solid tumor such as melanoma, head and neck, liver or kidney cancer. The sample was CD4+ or CD8+ T cells sorted from blood, taken in a trial of the OX40 agonist ivuxolimab. The CDR3 spells CASSLSRGHYNEQFF. The CDR3 bases are TGTGCCAGCAGCTTGTCCAGGGGGCACTACAATGAGCAGTTCTTC.